This T cell receptor beta chain was sequenced during a study of T cells after posttransplantation cyclophosphamide (dated by TCRdb to about 2016). Looking at the study overall: Using TRB sequencing, the study followed how the T cell repertoire reconstituted after myeloablative bone marrow transplantation in which posttransplantation cyclophosphamide served as GVHD prophylaxis. Because TRA and TRB clonality correlated tightly in ten or so samples, later TCR analyses were limited to TRB. Public TRB sequences were searched against a database of over 3,500 sequences associated with responses to pathogens, tumor antigens, self-antigens and alloantigens. TRB sequencing was also done on up to about 3 additional blood samples from 2 to 5.2 years after transplant in 3 patients, and on pretransplant blood from 4 patients. TRB sequencing was performed on blood from all 35 or so PTCy patients with 1-year posttransplant specimens. Samples from roughly 35 PTCy-treated patients, along with samples from roughly 15 of their related bone marrow donors, underwent antigen receptor sequencing. The paper's findings and limits, for the study overall: Donor-recipient similarity was low at 1-2 months but rose over the first year, and later blood repertoires were often dominated by donor CD8+ memory clones. The TRB repertoires of T cells infiltrating skin or GI tract showed only limited overlap with the TRB repertoires of T cells in blood. Across the approximately 42 patients, TRB clonality was highly associated with recipient CMV seropositivity and CMV reactivation, and diversity with PTCy was similar to that in the CNI/methotrexate controls.

Spanning cysteine to phenylalanine, the CDR3 consists of 16 amino acids. Only the CDR3 DNA stays, 48 bases, in frame from base 1. The CDR1 and CDR2 encoded by the germline V gene are LGHNT and FRNRAP. V and J are trimmed by 0 bases and 3 bases, and the gene matches miss 6 bases of the junction. The intended sense of this specimen's treatment or condition label: high-dose cyclophosphamide on days +3 and +4 as single-agent GVHD prophylaxis. Patients in the PTCy group got busulfan and fludarabine conditioning, a marrow graft from a related or unrelated donor, and cyclophosphamide on days +3 and +4. The PTCy-treated patients were enrolled in a prospective multi-institutional clinical trial. Mononuclear cells from peripheral blood and bone marrow were separated by Ficoll-Hypaque density centrifugation and then cryopreserved. TRB sequencing used genomic DNA with the immunoSEQ assay at survey resolution or the hsTCRB kit. In the paper's pipeline: The immunoSEQ software handled initial read processing, and the LymphoSeq R package was used for repertoire analyses. Clonality was calculated as 1 minus normalized Shannon entropy, and the Gini coefficient was also calculated for each TRB dataset. Phenotypes of unsorted samples were inferred by mapping TRB sequences from sorted subsets of the recipient or donor onto unsorted samples of the same recipient. The immuneACCESS repertoire file appears here via TCRdb, limited to in-frame rearrangements. These files lack a portion of the clones; in checked studies, under half of the deficit traces to unresolved V genes, and the cause of the others is not known. The V and J calls and clone size were taken over from that table, and D and trimming were inferred from the DNA. The sample table shows about 43,000 clones, and 80% to 95% are seen once. The ten largest clones take up about 2.5% of the sample.

On this clone itself: Its antigen is still unknown. No quality values exist for individual bases; no much larger clone is one base distant.

Here the sequenced sample was PBMCs, taken roughly 59 days after allogeneic stem cell transplant with posttransplant cyclophosphamide. The chain is encoded by TRBV12-5 joined to TRBJ2-5, with 8 junctional bases fitting TRBD2. The TCR was taken from a male patient in his sixties or seventies who received an allogeneic stem cell transplant from a related donor and was CMV-positive. Following a transplant, some T lymphocytes may have been derived from the graft donor. The CDR3 protein: CASGLVLVLAEETQYF. The DNA sequence is given as TGTGCTAGTGGTTTGGTTTTGGTACTAGCGGAAGAGACCCAGTACTTC.